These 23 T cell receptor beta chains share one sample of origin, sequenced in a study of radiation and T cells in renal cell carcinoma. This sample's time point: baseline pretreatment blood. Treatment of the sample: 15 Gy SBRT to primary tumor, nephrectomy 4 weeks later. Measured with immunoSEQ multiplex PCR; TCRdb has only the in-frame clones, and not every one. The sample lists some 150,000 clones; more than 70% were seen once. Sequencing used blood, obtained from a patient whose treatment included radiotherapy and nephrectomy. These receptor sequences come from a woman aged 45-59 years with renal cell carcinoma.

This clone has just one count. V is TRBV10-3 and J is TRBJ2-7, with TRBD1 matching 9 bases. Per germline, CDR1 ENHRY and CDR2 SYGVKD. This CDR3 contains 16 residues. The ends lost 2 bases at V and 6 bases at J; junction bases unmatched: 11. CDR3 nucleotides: TGTGCCATCAGTGAGCCCGGGACAGGGATATCGGGCGAGCAGTACTTC. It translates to CAISEPGTGISGEQYF.

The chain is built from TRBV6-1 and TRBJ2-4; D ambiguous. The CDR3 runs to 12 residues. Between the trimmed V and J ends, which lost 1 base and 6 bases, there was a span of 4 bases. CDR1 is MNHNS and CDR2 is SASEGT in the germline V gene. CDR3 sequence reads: CASSEEVNIQYF. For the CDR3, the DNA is TGTGCCAGCAGTGAAGAGGTAAACATTCAGTACTTC.

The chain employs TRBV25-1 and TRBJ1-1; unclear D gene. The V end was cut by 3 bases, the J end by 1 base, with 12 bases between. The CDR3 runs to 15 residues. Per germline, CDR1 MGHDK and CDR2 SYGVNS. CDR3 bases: TGTGCCAGCAGTGATAGTAGGGATCGGAACACTGAAGCTTTCTTT. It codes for CASSDSRDRNTEAFF.

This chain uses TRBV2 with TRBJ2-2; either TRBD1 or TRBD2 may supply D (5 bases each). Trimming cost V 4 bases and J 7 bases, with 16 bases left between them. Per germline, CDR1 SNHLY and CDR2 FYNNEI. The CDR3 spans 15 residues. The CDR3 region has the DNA TGTGCCAGCAGTGTGGTTGAGTTGGGGGTCGGGGAGCTGTTTTTT. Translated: CASSVVELGVGELFF.

This chain's CDR3 is CASSQAQGNGDAFF. The CDR3 nucleotides read TGCGCCAGCAGCCAAGCACAGGGGAATGGGGATGCTTTCTTT. V gene TRBV4-1 combines with J gene TRBJ1-1; 7 bases agree with TRBD1. The CDR3 runs to 14 residues. Germline CDR1 is MGHRA and CDR2 is YSYEKL. V gave up 1 base and J gave up 11 bases; unmatched junction bases: 10.

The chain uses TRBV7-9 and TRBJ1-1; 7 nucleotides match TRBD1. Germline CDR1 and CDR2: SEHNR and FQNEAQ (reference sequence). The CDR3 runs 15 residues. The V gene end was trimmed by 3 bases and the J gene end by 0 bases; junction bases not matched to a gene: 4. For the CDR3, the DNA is TGTGCCAGCAGCTTTAGGGACAGTTTGAACACTGAAGCTTTCTTT. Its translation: CASSFRDSLNTEAFF.

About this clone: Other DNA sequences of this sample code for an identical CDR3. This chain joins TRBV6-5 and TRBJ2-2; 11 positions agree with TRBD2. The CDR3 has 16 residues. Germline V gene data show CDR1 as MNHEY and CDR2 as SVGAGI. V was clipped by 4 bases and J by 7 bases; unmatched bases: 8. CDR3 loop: CASSFILAGGVGELFF. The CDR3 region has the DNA TGTGCCAGCAGTTTCATTCTAGCGGGGGGTGTCGGGGAGCTGTTTTTT.

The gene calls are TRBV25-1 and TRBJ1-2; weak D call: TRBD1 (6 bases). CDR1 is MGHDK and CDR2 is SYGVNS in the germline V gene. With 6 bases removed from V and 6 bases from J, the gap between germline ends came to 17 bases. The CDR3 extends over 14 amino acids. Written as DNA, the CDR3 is TGTGCCAGCAGCCTAAGAGACAGGTTCCATGGCTACACCTTC. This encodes CASSLRDRFHGYTF.

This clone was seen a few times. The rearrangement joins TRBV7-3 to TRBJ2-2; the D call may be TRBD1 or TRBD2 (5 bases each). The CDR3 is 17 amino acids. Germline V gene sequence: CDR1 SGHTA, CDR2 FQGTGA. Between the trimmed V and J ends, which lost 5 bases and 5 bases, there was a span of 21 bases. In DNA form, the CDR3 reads TGTGCCAGCAGCCCTATCGGGGACCCGAGGGAGACCGGGGAGCTGTTTTTT. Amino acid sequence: CASSPIGDPRETGELFF.

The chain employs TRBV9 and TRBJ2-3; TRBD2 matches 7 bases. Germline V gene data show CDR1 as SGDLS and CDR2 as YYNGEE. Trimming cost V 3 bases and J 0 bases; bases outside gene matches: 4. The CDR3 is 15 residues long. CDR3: CASSARLASTDTQYF. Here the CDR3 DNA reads TGTGCCAGCAGCGCACGACTAGCTAGCACAGATACGCAGTATTTT.

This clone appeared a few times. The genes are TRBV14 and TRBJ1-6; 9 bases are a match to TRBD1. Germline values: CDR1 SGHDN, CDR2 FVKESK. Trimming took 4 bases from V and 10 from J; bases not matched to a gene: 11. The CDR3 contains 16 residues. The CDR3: CASSRTGGTLGSPLHF. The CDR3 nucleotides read TGTGCCAGCAGCCGCACAGGGGGCACCTTGGGCTCACCCCTCCACTTT.

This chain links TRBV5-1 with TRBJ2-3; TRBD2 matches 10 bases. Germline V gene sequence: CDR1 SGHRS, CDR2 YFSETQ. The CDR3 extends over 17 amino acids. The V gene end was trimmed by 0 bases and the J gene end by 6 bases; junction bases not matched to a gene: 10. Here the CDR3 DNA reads TGCGCCAGCAGCTTGGTGACACAGCGGGGGGGAGGTGATACGCAGTATTTT. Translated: CASSLVTQRGGGDTQYF.

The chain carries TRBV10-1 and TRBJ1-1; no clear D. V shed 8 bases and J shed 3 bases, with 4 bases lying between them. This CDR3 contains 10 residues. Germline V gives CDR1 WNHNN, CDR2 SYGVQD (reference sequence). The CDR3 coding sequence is TGCGCCAGCTACGACACTGAAGCTTTCTTT. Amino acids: CASYDTEAFF.

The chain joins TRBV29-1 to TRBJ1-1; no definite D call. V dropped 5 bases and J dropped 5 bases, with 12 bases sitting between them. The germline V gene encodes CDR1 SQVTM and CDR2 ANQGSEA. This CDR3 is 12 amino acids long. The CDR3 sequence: CSVLGSGTEAFF. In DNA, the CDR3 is TGCAGCGTTCTTGGGTCGGGGACTGAAGCTTTCTTT.

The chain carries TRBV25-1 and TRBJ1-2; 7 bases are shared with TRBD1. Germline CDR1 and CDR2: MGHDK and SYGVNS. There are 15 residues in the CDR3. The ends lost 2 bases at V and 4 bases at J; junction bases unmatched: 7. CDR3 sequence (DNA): TGTGCCAGCAGTGAAACTACAGGGGAGAGCTATGGCTACACCTTC. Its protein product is CASSETTGESYGYTF.

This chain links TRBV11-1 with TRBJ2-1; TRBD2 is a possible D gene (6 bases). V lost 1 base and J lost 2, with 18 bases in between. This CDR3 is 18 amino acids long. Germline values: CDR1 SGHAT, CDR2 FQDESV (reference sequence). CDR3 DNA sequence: TGTGCCAGCAGCTTAGATCCTGGCGGGGACGCCACCTACAATGAGCAGTTCTTC. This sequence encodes CASSLDPGGDATYNEQFF.

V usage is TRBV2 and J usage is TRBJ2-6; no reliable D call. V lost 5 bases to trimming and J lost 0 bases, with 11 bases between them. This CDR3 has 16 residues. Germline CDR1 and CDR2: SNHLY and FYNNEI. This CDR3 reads CASSWAGLSGANVLTF. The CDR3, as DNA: TGTGCCAGCAGTTGGGCAGGCCTCTCTGGGGCCAACGTCCTGACTTTC. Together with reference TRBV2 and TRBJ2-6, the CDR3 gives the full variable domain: EPEVTQTPSHQVTQMGQEVILRCVPISNHLYFYWYRQILGQKVEFLVSFYNNEISEKSEIFDDQFSVERPDGSNFTLKIRSTKLEDSAMYFCASSWAGLSGANVLTFGAGSRLTVL.

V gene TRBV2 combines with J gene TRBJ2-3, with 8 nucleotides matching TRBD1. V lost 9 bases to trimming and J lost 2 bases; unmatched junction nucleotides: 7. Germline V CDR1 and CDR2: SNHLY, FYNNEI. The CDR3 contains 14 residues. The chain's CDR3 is CARDRARVTDTQYF. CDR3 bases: TGTGCCAGGGACAGGGCGAGGGTCACAGATACGCAGTATTTT.

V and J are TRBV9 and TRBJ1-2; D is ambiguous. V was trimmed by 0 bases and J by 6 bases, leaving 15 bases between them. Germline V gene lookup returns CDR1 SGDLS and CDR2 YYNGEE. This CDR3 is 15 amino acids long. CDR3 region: CASSVGGRNWDGYTF. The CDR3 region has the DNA TGTGCCAGCAGCGTAGGTGGTAGGAACTGGGATGGCTACACCTTC.

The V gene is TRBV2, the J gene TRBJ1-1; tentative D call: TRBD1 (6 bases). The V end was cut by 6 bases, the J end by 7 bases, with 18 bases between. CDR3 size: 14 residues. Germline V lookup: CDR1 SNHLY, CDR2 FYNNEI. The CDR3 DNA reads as TGTGCCAGCAGCCCTGCCGGGGGGGCCAGTGAAGCTTTCTTT. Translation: CASSPAGGASEAFF.

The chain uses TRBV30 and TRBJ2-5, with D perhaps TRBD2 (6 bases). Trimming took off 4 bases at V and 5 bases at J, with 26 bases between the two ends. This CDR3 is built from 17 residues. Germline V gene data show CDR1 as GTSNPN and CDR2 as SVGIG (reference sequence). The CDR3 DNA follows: TGTGCCTGGAATCCCCCCCGCGGGGTTAGGATTGGGGAGACCCAGTACTTC. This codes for CAWNPPRGVRIGETQYF.

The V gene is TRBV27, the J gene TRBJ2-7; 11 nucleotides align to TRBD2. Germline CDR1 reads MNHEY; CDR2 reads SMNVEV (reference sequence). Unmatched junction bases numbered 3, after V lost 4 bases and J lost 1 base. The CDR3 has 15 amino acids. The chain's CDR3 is CASSSLAGGSYEQYF. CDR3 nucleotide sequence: TGTGCCAGCAGTTCATTAGCGGGGGGGTCCTACGAGCAGTACTTC.

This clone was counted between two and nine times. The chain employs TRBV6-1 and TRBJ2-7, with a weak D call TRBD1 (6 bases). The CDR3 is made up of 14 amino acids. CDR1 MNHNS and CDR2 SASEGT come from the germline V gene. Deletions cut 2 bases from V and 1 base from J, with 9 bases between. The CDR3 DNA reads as TGTGCCAGCAGTGAAAACAGGGCGTCCTACGAGCAGTACTTC. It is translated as CASSENRASYEQYF.